This T cell receptor beta chain was observed in a study of cytomegalovirus exposure and HLA in healthy donors. Vbeta (60) and Jbeta (13) primers were used in the PCR. TCRdb keeps only in-frame clones here, not all; method: immunoSEQ multiplex PCR. The table records under 200,000 clones, approximately 80% of them present only once. CDR1 is MNHEY and CDR2 is SVGAGI in the germline V gene. The CDR3 has 14 amino acids. V was shortened by 2 bases and J by 2 bases, with 9 bases between the two germline ends. Only one count was recorded for this clone. This sequence was found in a man aged 25 to 40 in good health and CMV-seronegative. The chain carries TRBV6-5 and TRBJ1-1; a possible D gene is TRBD1 (5 bases). Sequenced material: PBMCs. CDR3 nucleotides: TGTGCCAGCAGTTACAATCAGGGTAACACTGAAGCTTTCTTT. As protein: CASSYNQGNTEAFF.